There are a few counts of the clone carrying this T cell receptor beta chain. Its antigen is still unknown. The PCR made use of 60 Vbeta and 13 Jbeta primers. Clones were sequenced by immunoSEQ multiplex PCR, and TCRdb holds only the in-frame ones, with some missing. Among about 130,000 clones listed, approximately 79% were seen once. The CDR3 runs 14 residues. Germline CDR1 SGDLS, CDR2 YYNGEE. The V end was cut by 3 bases, the J end by 8 bases, with 15 bases between. The entry originates in a study of cytomegalovirus exposure and HLA in healthy donors. General study points: Several of the most significant clusters appeared linked to common viral pathogens, based on a later analysis. Most subjects had HLA-A and HLA-B alleles reportedly predicted accurately by TCR beta sequences. TRBV6-2, TRBV6-3 and some other V segments were excluded as indistinguishable.

The receptor was derived from a man between 18 and 29 years old in good health and CMV-seropositive. This rearrangement joins TRBV9 to TRBJ2-1; maybe TRBD2 (6 bases). Sequenced input: PBMCs. This CDR3 is CASSDRGSRDEQFF. The CDR3 coding sequence is TGTGCCAGCAGCGACCGGGGGAGTCGGGATGAGCAGTTCTTC.